These 27 T cell receptor beta chains share one sample of origin, sequenced in a study of T cell repertoires in cytomegalovirus infection. Via MiXCR, TCRdb re-called the reads, giving one row per CDR3 protein. The profile shows 250,000 to 300,000 distinct CDR3 sequences, about an eighth of them singletons. The sample consisted of PBMCs. The receptors originated from a human donor in good health (CMV status not recorded). Some clones in this sample may be carry-over from other donors' samples.

This clonotype was counted a single time. The CDR3: CSAKGLAKPDEQYF. DNA for the CDR3: TGCAGCGCCAAAGGACTAGCGAAGCCCGACGAGCAGTACTTC. V and J are TRBV29-1 and TRBJ2-7, with 9 positions matching TRBD2. This CDR3 region has 14 residues. Unmatched junction bases numbered 12, after V lost 7 bases and J lost 5 bases. CDR1 SQVTM and CDR2 ANQGSEA come from the germline V gene.

The rearrangement links TRBV29-1 to TRBJ2-3; D is uncertain. The CDR3 is made up of 11 amino acids. CDR1 is SQVTM and CDR2 is ANQGSEA in the germline V gene. V was clipped by 1 base and J by 7 bases, with 6 bases between them. DNA of the CDR3: TGCAGCGTTGAAGCTACTAATACGCAGTATTTT. This codes for CSVEATNTQYF.

The chain employs TRBV19 and TRBJ2-1; possible D gene TRBD2, 5 bases. In germline, CDR1 is LNHDA, CDR2 SQIVND (reference sequence). This CDR3 is 13 amino acids long. The V end was cut by 10 bases, the J end by 7 bases, with 17 bases between. The CDR3 reads CAISDPAGNEQFF. The CDR3 DNA sequence: TGTGCCATCTCAGACCCGGCGGGTAATGAGCAGTTCTTC.

This clonotype was counted ten times or more. This sequence joins TRBV2 and TRBJ1-1; 11 bases are shared with TRBD1. With V trimmed by 7 bases and J by 3 bases, 10 bases remained unmatched. The CDR3 totals 16 residues. The germline V gene has CDR1 SNHLY and CDR2 FYNNEI. The CDR3 DNA is TGTGCCAGCATTACCGGGACAGGGGGTACCGACACTGAAGCTTTCTTT. Translation: CASITGTGGTDTEAFF.

This clonotype was observed many times. The J gene is TRBJ1-6, the V gene TRBV7-2, with 9 bases that match TRBD1. V was pared by 3 bases and J by 6 bases, with 6 bases of the junction left unmatched. This CDR3 has 16 residues. The germline V gene has CDR1 SGHTA and CDR2 FQGNSA. Here the CDR3 DNA reads TGTGCCAGCAGCTTGGCCGGGACAGGGTCTAATTCACCCCTCCACTTT. This codes for CASSLAGTGSNSPLHF.

The V call is TRBV5-1, the J call TRBJ1-1, with 10 bases fitting TRBD1. The trim removed 1 base at V and 6 bases at J, leaving 3 bases unmatched. The germline V gene has CDR1 SGHRS and CDR2 YFSETQ. The CDR3 covers 14 residues. The CDR3 DNA sequence: TGCGCCAGCAGCTTGTACGGACAGGGGGCTGAAGCTTTCTTT. It translates to CASSLYGQGAEAFF.

The chain uses TRBV4-1 and TRBJ2-2, with D uncertain. The V gene's germline CDR1 is MGHRA and CDR2 YSYEKL. The length of the CDR3 is 14 residues. V was pared by 0 bases and J by 6 bases, with 8 bases between. This chain's CDR3 is CASSQDPDAGELFF. The CDR3 DNA reads TGCGCCAGCAGCCAAGATCCCGATGCCGGGGAGCTGTTTTTT.

This clonotype was found many times. The CDR3 DNA follows: TGTGCCAGTAGTTCCGGGAAGAACTATGGCTACACCTTC. As protein: CASSSGKNYGYTF. J is TRBJ1-2 and V is TRBV19; D gene ambiguous. This CDR3 contains 13 residues. Germline CDR1 LNHDA, CDR2 SQIVND (reference sequence). Deletions cut 5 bases from V and 2 bases from J, with 9 bases between.

This clonotype was found a few times. V and J are TRBV29-1 and TRBJ2-7; a weak D match, TRBD1 (6 bases). The CDR3 sequence is 14 residues long. Trimming removed 5 bases from V and 9 bases from J, with 23 bases in between. CDR1 and CDR2 from the germline V gene are SQVTM and ANQGSEA. The CDR3 DNA reads as TGCAGCGTTATAACAGGGCGTCCCGGCGTGGGGCAGTACTTC. It specifies CSVITGRPGVGQYF.

This clonotype has more than one count but fewer than ten. The rearrangement links TRBV4-1 to TRBJ1-2; D remains ambiguous. This CDR3 is built from 14 residues. CDR1 is MGHRA and CDR2 is YSYEKL in the germline V gene. Trimming left V 2 bases short and J 2 bases short, with 9 bases between. This CDR3 is CASSQPGSNYGYTF. CDR3 DNA: TGCGCCAGCAGCCAACCAGGCAGCAACTATGGCTACACCTTC.

A word on this clonotype: A much larger clone lies one base from this, so it may be a read error. This chain uses TRBV28 with TRBJ2-3; D possibly corresponds to TRBD2 (6 bases). Germline V lookup: CDR1 MDHEN, CDR2 SYDVKM. This CDR3 has 14 amino acids. The V end was cut by 4 bases, the J end by 8 bases, with 16 bases between. CDR3 coding DNA: TGTGCCAGCAGTTGGGAGGTCTCTTCGGCTACGCAGTATTTT. This translates into CASSWEVSSATQYF.

Only a few counts were recorded for this clonotype. The J gene is TRBJ2-1, the V gene TRBV2, with 7 nucleotides matching TRBD2. This CDR3 has 14 residues. Trimming cost V 6 bases and J 8 bases; bases outside gene matches: 10. Looked up from germline, CDR1 is SNHLY and CDR2 is FYNNEI. CDR3 DNA: TGTGCCAGCAGCGATGGCGGGAGAACGGATGAGCAGTTCTTC. The encoded protein is CASSDGGRTDEQFF.

V usage is TRBV28 and J usage is TRBJ2-7, with 7 bases lining up with TRBD1. Germline V lookup: CDR1 MDHEN, CDR2 SYDVKM. The CDR3 extends over 14 amino acids. V trimming: 6 bases; J trimming: 0 bases; junction bases outside the gene matches: 5. CDR3 region: CASRPGQRSYEQYF. CDR3 in DNA: TGTGCCAGCAGACCGGGACAGCGCTCCTACGAGCAGTACTTC.

This clonotype was seen more than once but under ten times. This chain links TRBV6-5 with TRBJ2-2, with D possibly matching TRBD1 (5 bases). The V end lost 0 bases, the J end lost 8 bases, and 13 bases lay between the germline ends. Germline-derived CDR1 and CDR2 are MNHEY and SVGAGI. There are 15 residues in the CDR3. The CDR3: CASSYSNLQAGELFF. The CDR3 DNA reads as TGTGCCAGCAGTTACTCAAACTTACAGGCAGGGGAGCTGTTTTTT.

This clonotype was recorded many times. The chain links TRBV20-1 to TRBJ2-7; maybe TRBD2 (6 bases). Germline CDR1 reads DFQATT; CDR2 reads SNEGSKA (reference sequence). CDR3 size: 13 residues. Trimming stripped 5 bases from V and 0 bases from J, with 11 bases between. DNA for the CDR3: TGCAGTGCTGGTAGCGGAAACTCCTACGAGCAGTACTTC. This encodes CSAGSGNSYEQYF.

The chain combines TRBV6-4 with TRBJ2-1, with TRBD2 as a possible D gene (5 bases). The V gene lost 5 bases and the J gene lost 10 bases, with 15 bases spanning the gap. The CDR3 length is 13 residues. CDR1 is MRHNA, CDR2 SNTAGT, per germline. The CDR3: CASSIVASGEQFF. The CDR3 DNA follows: TGTGCCAGCAGTATCGTCGCCTCGGGGGAGCAGTTCTTC.

This clonotype was picked up a small number of times. The genes are TRBV28 and TRBJ2-2; 7 bases align to TRBD1. CDR3 length: 15 amino acids. The junction had 14 bases not matched to a gene; V was cut back by 9 bases and J by 7 bases. CDR1 and CDR2 (germline): MDHEN, SYDVKM. CDR3 in amino acids: CASTRGSAGGGELFF. CDR3 DNA sequence: TGTGCCAGTACCAGGGGGAGCGCAGGTGGCGGGGAGCTGTTTTTT.

The rearrangement uses TRBV12-5 and TRBJ1-5; possibly TRBD1 for D (5 bases). CDR3 length: 15 amino acids. Germline V gene data show CDR1 as LGHNT and CDR2 as FRNRAP. Trimming stripped 7 bases from V and 0 bases from J, with 13 bases between. CDR3 DNA: TGTGCTAGTGCTCCCGGACACGTTAGCAATCAGCCCCAGCATTTT. This codes for CASAPGHVSNQPQHF.

This clonotype was seen ten or more times. The chain couples TRBV7-2 to TRBJ1-6, with 7 bases fitting TRBD1. V lost 5 bases and J lost 5; bases outside the gene matches: 6. The germline gives CDR1 SGHTA, CDR2 FQGNSA. The CDR3 extends over 15 amino acids. CDR3 sequence: CASSGRTGDNSPLHF. The CDR3 coding sequence is TGTGCCAGCAGCGGCCGGACAGGAGATAATTCACCCCTCCACTTT.

This rearrangement joins TRBV2 to TRBJ2-7, with TRBD2 identical over 7 bases. Germline V gene data show CDR1 as SNHLY and CDR2 as FYNNEI. This CDR3 has 13 residues. V lost 7 bases, J lost 3 bases, and 6 bases stayed unmatched. DNA of the CDR3: TGTGCCAGCACAACTAGCGAGTTCTACGAGCAGTACTTC. Its translation is CASTTSEFYEQYF.

This clonotype was recorded a few times. The chain recombines TRBV7-8 with TRBJ1-2, with unresolved D. The CDR3 is 13 amino acids. Germline CDR1 is SGHVS and CDR2 is FQNEAQ. Between the trimmed V and J ends, which lost 5 bases and 2 bases, there was a span of 9 bases. CDR3 loop: CASSPLVNYGYTF. CDR3 nucleotide sequence: TGTGCCAGCAGCCCCCTTGTAAACTATGGCTACACCTTC.

This clonotype was observed a few times. The genes are TRBV19 and TRBJ2-1, with D perhaps matching TRBD2 (5 bases). The germline gives CDR1 LNHDA, CDR2 SQIVND (reference sequence). The V gene lost 7 bases and the J gene lost 2 bases, with 12 bases spanning the gap. The CDR3 contains 14 residues. DNA of the CDR3: TGTGCCAGTACCCCCCGAGGGACCTACAATGAGCAGTTCTTC. Amino acid sequence: CASTPRGTYNEQFF.

The rearrangement joins TRBV20-1 to TRBJ1-1, with D possibly TRBD1 on 5 matching bases. CDR1 and CDR2 from the germline V gene are DFQATT and SNEGSKA (reference sequence). This CDR3 region has 13 residues. The ends were cut back, 5 bases at V and 2 bases at J, with 12 bases in the middle. In DNA, the CDR3 is TGCAGTGCTGCTAGGGACGGTAACACTGAAGCTTTCTTT. As protein: CSAARDGNTEAFF.

The gene calls are TRBV20-1 and TRBJ1-5; no clear D gene. Germline CDR1 reads DFQATT; CDR2 reads SNEGSKA (reference sequence). This CDR3 is built from 15 residues. V lost 0 bases and J 4 bases, leaving 13 bases between the germline ends. DNA for the CDR3: TGCAGTGCTAGAGATTCGAGGACCCTAAATCAGCCCCAGCATTTT. It yields the protein CSARDSRTLNQPQHF.

The gene calls are TRBV7-9 and TRBJ2-1; possible D gene TRBD2, 6 bases. CDR3 length: 15 amino acids. The germline V and J ends were trimmed by 5 bases and 5 bases, with 16 bases remaining between them. Germline V gene sequence: CDR1 SEHNR, CDR2 FQNEAQ (reference sequence). This CDR3 reads CASSPWGRRDNEQFF. The CDR3 DNA reads TGTGCCAGCAGCCCCTGGGGCCGGAGGGACAATGAGCAGTTCTTC.

This clonotype was picked up many times. The chain combines TRBV7-8 with TRBJ1-1; possibly TRBD1 for D (5 bases). Germline V lookup: CDR1 SGHVS, CDR2 FQNEAQ. CDR3 length: 13 amino acids. The V gene lost 8 bases and the J gene lost 1 base, with 11 bases spanning the gap. CDR3 DNA sequence: TGTGCCAGCGGAACGACAGCGAACACTGAAGCTTTCTTT. Its protein product is CASGTTANTEAFF.

This clonotype was recorded many times. This sequence joins TRBV7-2 and TRBJ2-7, with D unclear. In germline, CDR1 is SGHTA, CDR2 FQGNSA. The CDR3 extends over 15 amino acids. The V and J ends lost 1 base and 6 bases respectively, with 16 bases between them. The CDR3 sequence is CASSLENPQAFEQYF. The CDR3 nucleotides read TGTGCCAGCAGCTTAGAGAACCCCCAGGCATTCGAGCAGTACTTC.